A single sample gave rise to the 3 T cell receptor beta chains below, sequenced in a study of CD8+CD57+ T cells in acquired aplastic anemia. TCR beta VDJ and CDR3 profiles were obtained from a genomic DNA template. TCRdb re-derived calls from the reads in MiXCR, one entry per CDR3 protein. The repertoire holds roughly 150,000 distinct CDR3 sequences, with 47% as singletons. Previously, flow cytometry had revealed CD8+CD57+ cell expansion in the patients chosen for sequencing. Source material: sorted CD4+, CD8+, or CD8+CD57+ T cells (not recorded which) from PBMCs. The origin of the receptors is a human donor with aplastic anemia.

This clonotype was counted only a few times. This chain joins TRBV20-1 and TRBJ2-3, with D possibly being TRBD1 (6 bases). Germline-derived CDR1 and CDR2 are DFQATT and SNEGSKA (reference sequence). With 0 bases removed from V and 2 bases from J, the gap between germline ends came to 9 bases. This CDR3 is 14 amino acids long. The CDR3 coding sequence is TGCAGTGCTAGAGATGGACAGAACACAGATACGCAGTATTTT. It codes for CSARDGQNTDTQYF.

The table lists this clonotype with many counts. CDR3 sequence: CASSPQGVATEAFF. The DNA of the CDR3 is TGTGCCAGCAGTCCGCAGGGGGTGGCCACTGAAGCTTTCTTT. This sequence joins TRBV12-3 or TRBV12-4 and TRBJ1-1; 7 bases line up with TRBD1. With 5 bases clipped from V and 4 bases from J, the junction kept 7 bases outside the gene matches. The CDR3 extends over 14 amino acids.

This clonotype was counted ten times or more. The DNA of the CDR3 is TGCGCCAGCAGCCATTCGACAGTCACAGATACGCAGTATTTT. Translated, it gives CASSHSTVTDTQYF. The rearrangement uses TRBV5-1 and TRBJ2-3, with a tentative D call TRBD1 (5 bases). The V end lost 4 bases, the J end lost 2 bases, and 11 bases lay between the germline ends. Germline values: CDR1 SGHRS, CDR2 YFSETQ. CDR3 length: 14 residues.